This TCR beta chain was documented in a study of vaccination and CD4 T cells after COVID-19. A remark on this clonotype: The antigen is not known.

Once obtained from cultured CD4+ T cells, the DNA was sequenced using the Oncomine TCR Beta short-read assay. TCRdb re-called the PCR reads with MiXCR, one entry per CDR3 protein. The data hold around 15,000 distinct CDR3 sequences, with around 53% observed a single time. Indicated treatment: roughly 11-day PBMC culture with coronavirus spike peptide pools or control peptides (ViraFEST assay). ViraFEST used peptide pools to expand antigen-specific T cells before TCR sequencing. V lost 0 bases to trimming and J lost 1 base, with 10 bases between them. The CDR3 spans 15 residues. The germline gives CDR1 DFQATT, CDR2 SNEGSKA (reference sequence).

The TCR sequence derives from a human donor who had recovered from COVID-19. V is TRBV20-1 and J is TRBJ1-3; unclear D gene. The sample comprised CD4+ T cells from blood, cultured in vitro. The CDR3 reads CSAREQGISGNTIYF. CDR3 nucleotides: TGCAGTGCTAGAGAACAAGGTATTTCTGGAAACACCATATATTTT.